This T cell receptor (beta chain) was documented in a study of HIV-infected patients and healthy controls. The CDR3 has 12 amino acids. Germline-derived CDR1 and CDR2 are GTSNPN and SVGIG (reference sequence). The V end lost 4 bases, the J end lost 5 bases, and 10 bases lay between the germline ends. TCRdb reprocessed the 5' RACE reads via MiXCR and lists one record per CDR3 protein. This table has about 18,000 distinct CDR3 sequences, roughly 15% appearing once. Input material: CD8+ T cells from blood. The chain links TRBV30 to TRBJ2-3; the D call may be TRBD1 or TRBD2 (6 bases each). The origin of this receptor is a human donor in good health. The DNA for the CDR3 is TGTGCCTGGACACAGGGAGGAGATACGCAGTATTTT. Translated: CAWTQGGDTQYF.